Listed below are T cell receptor beta chains from one sample, sequenced in a study of PD-1 blockade in classical Hodgkin lymphoma. The protocol was immunoSEQ multiplex PCR, while the TCRdb copy is restricted to in-frame clones and leaves out a portion. The table has about 19,000 clones, around four fifths seen once. The specimen comprised CD4+ T cells from blood, sampled before the fourth cycle of nivolumab. The origin of the receptors is a human donor with classical Hodgkin lymphoma. Each CDR3 is given with its conserved first and last residue.

TRBV2 | CATSEDRGVVEQYF
TRBV10-2 | CASSESTGNTEAFF
TRBV5-1 | CASGHQETQYF
TRBV28 | CASSVHRGGGAEAFF
TRBV28 | CASSQGVGVGEQYF
TRBV5-3 | CARSSTGVSEQPQHF
TRBV19 | CASRVSGLQPQAGPQHF
TRBV5-8 | CASSLKGSEAFF
TRBV19 | CASSSGTGGRQPQHF
TRBV6-5 | CASSYGGRGEPQHF
TRBV27 | CASSFGGLASGKYNEQFF
TRBV27 | CASRSRQGGSNQPQHF
TRBV28 | CASSPLGQPQHF